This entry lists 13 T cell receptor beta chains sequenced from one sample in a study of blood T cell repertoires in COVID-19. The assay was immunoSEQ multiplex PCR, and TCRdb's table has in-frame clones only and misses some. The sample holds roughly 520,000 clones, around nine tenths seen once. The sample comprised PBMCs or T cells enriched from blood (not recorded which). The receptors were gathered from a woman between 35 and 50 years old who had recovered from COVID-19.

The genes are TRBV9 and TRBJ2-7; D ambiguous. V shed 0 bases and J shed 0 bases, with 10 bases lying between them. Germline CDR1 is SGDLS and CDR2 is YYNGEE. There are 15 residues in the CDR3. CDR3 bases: TGTGCCAGCAGCGTAGCCTGGCAGGTCTCCTACGAGCAGTACTTC. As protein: CASSVAWQVSYEQYF.

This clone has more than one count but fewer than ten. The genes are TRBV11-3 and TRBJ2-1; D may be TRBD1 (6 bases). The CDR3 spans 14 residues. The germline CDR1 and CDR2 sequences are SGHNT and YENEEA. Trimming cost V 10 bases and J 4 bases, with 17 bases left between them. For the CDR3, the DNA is TGTGCCACCCGGCCGGGGACATCTTACAATGAGCAGTTCTTC. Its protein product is CATRPGTSYNEQFF.

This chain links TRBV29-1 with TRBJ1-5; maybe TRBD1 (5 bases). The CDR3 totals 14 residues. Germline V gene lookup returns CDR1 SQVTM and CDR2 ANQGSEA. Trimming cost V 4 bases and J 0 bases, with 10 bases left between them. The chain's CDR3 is CSVAAGNSNQPQHF. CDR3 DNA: TGCAGCGTTGCGGCAGGGAATAGCAATCAGCCCCAGCATTTT.

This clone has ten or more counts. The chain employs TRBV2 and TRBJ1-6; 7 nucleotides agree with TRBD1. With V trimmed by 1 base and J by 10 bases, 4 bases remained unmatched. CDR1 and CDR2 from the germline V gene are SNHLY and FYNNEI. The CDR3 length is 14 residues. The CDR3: CASSEGTGTSPLHF. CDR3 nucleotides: TGTGCCAGCAGTGAAGGGACAGGCACATCACCCCTCCACTTT.

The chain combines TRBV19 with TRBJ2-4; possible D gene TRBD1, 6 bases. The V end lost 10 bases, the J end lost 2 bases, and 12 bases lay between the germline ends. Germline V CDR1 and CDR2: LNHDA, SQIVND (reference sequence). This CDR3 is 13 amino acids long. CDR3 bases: TGTGCCACTATGGACAGTCCCAAAAACATTCAGTACTTC. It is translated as CATMDSPKNIQYF.

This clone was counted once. CDR3 loop: CASSLQGRVGYTF. In nucleotides, the CDR3 is TGTGCCAGCAGCTTGCAGGGAAGGGTCGGCTACACCTTC. The chain is built from TRBV5-6 and TRBJ1-2; D may be TRBD1 (5 bases). CDR3 length equals 13 residues. Trimming removed 1 base from V and 8 bases from J, with 12 bases in between. CDR1 and CDR2 (germline): SGHDT, YYEEEE.

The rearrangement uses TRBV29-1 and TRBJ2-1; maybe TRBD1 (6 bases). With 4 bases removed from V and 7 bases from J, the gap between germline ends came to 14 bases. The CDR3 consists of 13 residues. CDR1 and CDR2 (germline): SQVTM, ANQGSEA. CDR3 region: CSVGAGERNEQFF. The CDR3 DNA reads TGCAGCGTTGGGGCAGGGGAGAGGAATGAGCAGTTCTTC.

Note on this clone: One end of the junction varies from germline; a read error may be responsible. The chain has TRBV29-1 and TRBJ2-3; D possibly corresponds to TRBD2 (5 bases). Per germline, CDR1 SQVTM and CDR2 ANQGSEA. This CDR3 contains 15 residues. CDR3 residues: CSVKELSGYTDTQYF. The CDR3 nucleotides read TGCAGCGTTAAAGAATTGAGCGGATACACAGATACGCAGTATTTT.

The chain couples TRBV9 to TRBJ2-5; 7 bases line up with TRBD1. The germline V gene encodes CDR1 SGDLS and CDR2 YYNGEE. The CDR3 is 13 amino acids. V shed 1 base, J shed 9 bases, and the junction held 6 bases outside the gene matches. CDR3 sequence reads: CASSVSGQAAQYF. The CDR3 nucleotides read TGTGCCAGCAGCGTATCTGGACAGGCGGCCCAGTACTTC.

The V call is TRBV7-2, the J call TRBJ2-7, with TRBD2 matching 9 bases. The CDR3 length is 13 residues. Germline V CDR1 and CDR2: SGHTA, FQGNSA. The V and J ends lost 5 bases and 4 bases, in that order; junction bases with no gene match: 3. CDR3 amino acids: CASSNSGRYEQYF. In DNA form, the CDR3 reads TGTGCCAGCAGCAATAGCGGGAGATACGAGCAGTACTTC.

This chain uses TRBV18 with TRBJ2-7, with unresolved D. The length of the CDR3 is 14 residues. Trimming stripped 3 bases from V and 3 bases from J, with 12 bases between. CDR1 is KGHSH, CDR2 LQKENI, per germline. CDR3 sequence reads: CASSPVINFYEQYF. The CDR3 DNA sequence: TGTGCCAGCTCACCGGTAATAAACTTCTACGAGCAGTACTTC.

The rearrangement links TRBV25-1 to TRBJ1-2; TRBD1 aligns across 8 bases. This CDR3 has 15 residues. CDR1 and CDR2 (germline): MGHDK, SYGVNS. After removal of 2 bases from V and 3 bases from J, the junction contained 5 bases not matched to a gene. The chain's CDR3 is CASSEGNRGDYGYTF. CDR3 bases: TGTGCCAGCAGTGAAGGCAACAGGGGGGACTATGGCTACACCTTC.

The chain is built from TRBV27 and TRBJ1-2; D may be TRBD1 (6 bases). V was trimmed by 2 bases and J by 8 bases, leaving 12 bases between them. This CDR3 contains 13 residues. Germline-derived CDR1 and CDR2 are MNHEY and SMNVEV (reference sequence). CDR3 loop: CASSLMGARGYTF. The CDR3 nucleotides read TGTGCCAGCAGTTTAATGGGGGCGCGGGGCTACACCTTC.